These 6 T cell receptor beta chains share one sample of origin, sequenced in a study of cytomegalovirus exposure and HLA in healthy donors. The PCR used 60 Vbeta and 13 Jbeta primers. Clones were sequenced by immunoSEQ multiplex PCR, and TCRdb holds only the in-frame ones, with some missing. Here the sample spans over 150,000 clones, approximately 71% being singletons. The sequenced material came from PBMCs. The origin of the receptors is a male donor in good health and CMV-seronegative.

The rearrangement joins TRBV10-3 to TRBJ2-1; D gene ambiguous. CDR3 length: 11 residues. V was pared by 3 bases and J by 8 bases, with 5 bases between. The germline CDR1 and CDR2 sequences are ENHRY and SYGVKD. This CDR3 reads CAISELYEQFF. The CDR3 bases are TGTGCCATCAGTGAACTGTATGAGCAGTTCTTC.

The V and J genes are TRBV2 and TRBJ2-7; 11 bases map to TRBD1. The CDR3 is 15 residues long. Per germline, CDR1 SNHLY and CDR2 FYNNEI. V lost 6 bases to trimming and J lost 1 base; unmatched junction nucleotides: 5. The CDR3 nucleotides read TGTGCCAGCAGCCTGGGACAGGGGGTTTCCTACGAGCAGTACTTC. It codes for CASSLGQGVSYEQYF.

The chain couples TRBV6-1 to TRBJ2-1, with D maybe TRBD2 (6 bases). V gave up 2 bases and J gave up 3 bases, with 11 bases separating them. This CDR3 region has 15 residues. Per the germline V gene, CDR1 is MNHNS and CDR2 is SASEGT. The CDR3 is CASSENGGVYNEQFF. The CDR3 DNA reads TGTGCCAGCAGTGAAAACGGCGGGGTCTACAATGAGCAGTTCTTC.

In DNA form, the CDR3 reads TGTGCCAGCAGCGAGGGACACCTGAACACTGAAGCTTTCTTT. Translation gives CASSEGHLNTEAFF. The gene calls are TRBV7-8 and TRBJ1-1, with D perhaps matching TRBD1 (6 bases). CDR3 length: 14 residues. CDR1 is SGHVS and CDR2 is FQNEAQ in the germline V gene. The ends were cut back, 5 bases at V and 0 bases at J, with 10 bases in the middle.

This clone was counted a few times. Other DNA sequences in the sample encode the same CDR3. CDR3 sequence: CAISPTGDTEAFF. In DNA, the CDR3 is TGTGCCATCAGCCCGACAGGGGATACTGAAGCTTTCTTT. The J gene is TRBJ1-1, the V gene TRBV10-3; TRBD1 matches 8 bases. The CDR3 extends over 13 amino acids. V lost 6 bases and J lost 5; bases outside the gene matches: 5. The V gene's germline CDR1 is ENHRY and CDR2 SYGVKD.

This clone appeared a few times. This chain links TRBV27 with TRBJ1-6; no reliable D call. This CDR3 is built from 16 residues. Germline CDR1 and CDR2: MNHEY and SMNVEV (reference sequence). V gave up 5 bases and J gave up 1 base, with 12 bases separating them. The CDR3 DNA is TGTGCCAGCAGTAGTTCAGTGTTGTCCTATAATTCACCCCTCCACTTT. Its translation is CASSSSVLSYNSPLHF.